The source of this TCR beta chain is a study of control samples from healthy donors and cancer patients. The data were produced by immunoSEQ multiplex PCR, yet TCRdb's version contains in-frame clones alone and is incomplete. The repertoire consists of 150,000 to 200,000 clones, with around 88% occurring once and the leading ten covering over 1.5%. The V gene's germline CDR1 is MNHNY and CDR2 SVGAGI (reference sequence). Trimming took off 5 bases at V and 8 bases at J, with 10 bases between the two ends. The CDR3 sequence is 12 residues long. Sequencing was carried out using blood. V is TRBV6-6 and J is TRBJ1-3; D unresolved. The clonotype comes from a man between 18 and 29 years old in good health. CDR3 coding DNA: TGTGCCAGCAGTGTCCGGAGGGACACCATATATTTT. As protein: CASSVRRDTIYF.